This T cell receptor (beta chain) derives from a study of shared clonotypes between healthy human individuals. Across the study: Per donor, CD8 memory used one plate, CD8 naive used two, CD4 memory used three and CD4 naive used three.

About this clone itself: At the DNA level, this CDR3 is encoded by other sequences in the same sample as well.

Naive-designated CD8 cells lacked CD45RO, were positively enriched for CCR7, and omitted terminally differentiated effector memory CD45RA+ cells. At the deep level, the assay was run. The repertoire was sequenced with immunoSEQ multiplex PCR; TCRdb's copy has only in-frame clones and lacks some. The table includes 660,000 or so clones, around 96% detected once. This CDR3 is built from 13 residues. J lost 1 base, V lost 5 bases, and 2 bases had no gene match. The germline gives CDR1 SNHLY, CDR2 FYNNEI. The receptor comes from a woman in her thirties in good health. V and J are TRBV2 and TRBJ2-7, with 7 bases fitting TRBD2. The specimen sequenced was naive CD8+ T cells sorted from blood. The CDR3 protein is CASSSGNSYEQYF. The CDR3 bases are TGTGCCAGCAGTAGCGGGAATTCCTACGAGCAGTACTTC.